What follows are 15 T cell receptor beta chains derived from one specimen sequenced in a study of CD8 T cells in ankylosing spondylitis. TCRdb passed the 5' RACE reads through MiXCR, listing each CDR3 protein once. This repertoire shows 200,000 to 250,000 distinct CDR3 sequences, approximately 24% found once; its top ten account for 5% to 8%. Sequences were obtained from blood, either unsorted or a sorted T cell fraction (not recorded which). Source of these receptors: a male donor with ankylosing spondylitis or in good health (not recorded which).

This clonotype was seen more than once but under ten times. One end of the junction is discordant with germline, which a read error may explain. The chain has TRBV20-1 and TRBJ2-1, with 10 bases lining up with TRBD2. Germline loops: CDR1 DFQATT, CDR2 SNEGSKA (reference sequence). There are 15 residues in the CDR3. This CDR3 is CSAGDLAGVYNEQFF. Written as DNA, the CDR3 is TGCAGTGCTGGAGACCTAGCGGGAGTTTACAATGAGCAGTTCTTC.

This clonotype was observed at least ten times. The V and J genes are TRBV29-1 and TRBJ1-5; the match to TRBD1 covers 11 bases. The germline V gene has CDR1 SQVTM and CDR2 ANQGSEA. Germline trimming cut 4 bases from V and 6 bases from J; bases unmatched to any gene: 2. The CDR3 spans 13 residues. The CDR3 nucleotides are TGCAGCGTTGGGACAGGGGGCGGTCAGCCCCAGCATTTT. Its translation is CSVGTGGGQPQHF.

This clonotype was recorded at least ten times. The CDR3 DNA reads as TGTGCCAGCAGTTACCGGGCAGGCTTTCGTCACGAGCAGTACTTC. It codes for CASSYRAGFRHEQYF. This chain uses TRBV6-2 or TRBV6-3 with TRBJ2-7; D call uncertain. The V and J ends lost 2 bases and 5 bases respectively, with 16 bases between them. There are 15 residues in the CDR3. Germline V CDR1 and CDR2: MNHEY, SVGEGT.

This clonotype has ten or more counts. The genes are TRBV6-5 and TRBJ1-6; 9 bases agree with TRBD1. Germline V gives CDR1 MNHEY, CDR2 SVGAGI. With 3 bases clipped from V and 8 bases from J, the junction kept 2 bases outside the gene matches. The length of the CDR3 is 14 residues. The chain's CDR3 is CASSYRQGDSPLHF. The CDR3 DNA follows: TGTGCCAGCAGTTATCGACAGGGGGATTCACCCCTCCACTTT.

This clonotype was picked up many times. This sequence joins TRBV29-1 and TRBJ2-5; D is perhaps TRBD1 (6 bases). The CDR3 is 12 residues long. Trimming pared 6 bases from V and 4 bases from J, leaving 12 bases between. Germline CDR1 reads SQVTM; CDR2 reads ANQGSEA. The chain's CDR3 is CSVRQDTETQYF. The CDR3 DNA reads TGCAGCGTCCGACAGGATACAGAGACCCAGTACTTC.

This clonotype was recorded at least ten times. The V gene is TRBV11-2, the J gene TRBJ1-2; D unclear. The germline CDR1 and CDR2 sequences are SGHAT and FQNNGV. The CDR3 sequence is 15 residues long. V was shortened by 1 base and J by 6 bases, with 15 bases between the two germline ends. The CDR3 region has the DNA TGTGCCAGCAGCTTAGGTTCAGGCCGGGCCGATGGCTACACCTTC. Its protein product is CASSLGSGRADGYTF.

The chain has TRBV20-1 and TRBJ2-5, with TRBD2 matching 10 bases. Germline V gene sequence: CDR1 DFQATT, CDR2 SNEGSKA (reference sequence). V trimming: 7 bases; J trimming: 5 bases; junction bases outside the gene matches: 7. The CDR3 runs to 13 residues. The CDR3 protein is CSVSTTSGETQYF. CDR3 in DNA: TGCAGTGTCTCGACGACTAGCGGGGAGACCCAGTACTTC.

DNA of the CDR3: TGTGCCATCAGTGTTGACGTCCGCTCTGGAAACACCATATATTTT. This codes for CAISVDVRSGNTIYF. The V call is TRBV10-3, the J call TRBJ1-3; D uncertain. Germline CDR1 reads ENHRY; CDR2 reads SYGVKD. This CDR3 is 15 amino acids long. Trimming cost V 4 bases and J 0 bases, with 10 bases left between them.

Only a few counts were recorded for this clonotype. The chain recombines TRBV12-3 or TRBV12-4 with TRBJ2-3; D may be TRBD2 (5 bases). This CDR3 region has 15 residues. Trimming stripped 7 bases from V and 4 bases from J, with 18 bases between. The CDR3 loop is CASITRGGPADTQYF. The CDR3 coding sequence is TGTGCCAGCATTACCCGTGGAGGTCCGGCAGATACGCAGTATTTT.

This clonotype occurred a few times. V usage is TRBV3-1 and J usage is TRBJ2-7; 9 bases line up with TRBD1. The CDR3 covers 14 residues. V lost 5 bases and J lost 2; bases outside the gene matches: 4. Germline CDR1 and CDR2: LGHDT and YNNKEL (reference sequence). This CDR3 is CASSGGQGAYEQYF. CDR3 sequence (DNA): TGTGCCAGCAGCGGGGGACAGGGCGCCTACGAGCAGTACTTC.

There are many counts of this clonotype. J is TRBJ2-1 and V is TRBV28; a weak D match, TRBD2 (5 bases). The CDR3 loop spans 12 amino acids. V was cut by 6 bases and J by 9 bases, with 12 bases left in between. Germline CDR1 reads MDHEN; CDR2 reads SYDVKM. This chain's CDR3 is CASRQGRGEQFF. The CDR3 nucleotides read TGTGCCAGCAGGCAAGGCCGGGGTGAGCAGTTCTTC. Full variable domain (rest looked up from reference TRBV28 and TRBJ2-1): DVKVTQSSRYLVKRTGEKVFLECVQDMDHENMFWYRQDPGLGLRLIYFSYDVKMKEKGDIPEGYSVSREKKERFSLILESASTNQTSMYLCASRQGRGEQFFGPGTRLTVL.

This clonotype appeared many times. The chain links TRBV29-1 to TRBJ2-1, with unresolved D. Looked up from germline, CDR1 is SQVTM and CDR2 is ANQGSEA. Trimming shortened V by 4 bases and J by 0 bases, and 7 bases separated the two germline ends. This CDR3 has 13 amino acids. DNA for the CDR3: TGCAGCGTTGGACGTAGCTCCTACAATGAGCAGTTCTTC. This gives the protein CSVGRSSYNEQFF.

There are a few counts of this clonotype. The rearrangement uses TRBV5-1 and TRBJ1-2, with D tentatively TRBD1 (5 bases). V was pared by 3 bases and J by 8 bases, with 14 bases between. The germline CDR1 and CDR2 sequences are SGHRS and YFSETQ. CDR3 length: 13 amino acids. The CDR3 DNA reads TGCGCCAGCAGCTGGGGCTATGAGGCCGGCTACACCTTC. This codes for CASSWGYEAGYTF.

This chain links TRBV7-2 with TRBJ2-5; TRBD1 agrees at 8 bases. Germline CDR1 and CDR2: SGHTA and FQGNSA. The CDR3 has 16 residues. V lost 4 bases to trimming and J lost 4 bases; unmatched junction nucleotides: 11. Here the CDR3 reads CASSSRTGTGGETQYF. The CDR3 nucleotides read TGTGCCAGCAGCTCACGGACAGGGACCGGCGGAGAGACCCAGTACTTC.

In this sample, this clonotype turned up many times. The rearrangement links TRBV2 to TRBJ2-1; D not resolved. Trimming shortened V by 0 bases and J by 10 bases, and 10 bases separated the two germline ends. The CDR3 is 13 amino acids. Germline V gene sequence: CDR1 SNHLY, CDR2 FYNNEI. The CDR3 reads CASSEALTAEQFF. The DNA of the CDR3 is TGTGCCAGCAGTGAAGCGCTTACGGCCGAGCAGTTCTTC. Full variable domain (missing parts from reference TRBV2 and TRBJ2-1): EPEVTQTPSHQVTQMGQEVILRCVPISNHLYFYWYRQILGQKVEFLVSFYNNEISEKSEIFDDQFSVERPDGSNFTLKIRSTKLEDSAMYFCASSEALTAEQFFGPGTRLTVL.